A selection of T cell receptor beta chains follows, all from one sample in a study of T cells in tuberculosis. The method was immunoSEQ multiplex PCR; TCRdb's version includes in-frame clones alone and lacks a portion of them. Among about 53,000 clones listed, about 95% were seen once. This specimen was PBMCs, taken at tuberculosis diagnosis. The receptors here all came from an adult with tuberculosis. CDR3s include the opening cysteine and the closing phenylalanine or tryptophan. D genes are given only for firm matches. Clone sizes are given selectively: once, few, many, or a class where the clone is expanded.

J gene,clone size,V gene,D gene,CDR3 protein,CDR3 DNA
TRBJ1-2,-,TRBV6-6,-,CASRETGELNYGYTF,TGTGCCAGCAGGGAGACAGGCGAACTTAACTATGGCTACACCTTC
TRBJ1-1,-,TRBV7-8,-,CASSLGRRRGTEAFF,TGTGCCAGCAGCTTAGGACGGCGCAGAGGGACTGAAGCTTTCTTT
TRBJ2-7,-,TRBV2,TRBD1,CASSELGQGVDYEQYF,TGTGCCAGCAGTGAACTCGGGCAGGGGGTCGACTACGAGCAGTACTTC
TRBJ1-3,-,TRBV28,-,CASSNRDTQRILNTIYF,TGTGCCAGCAGTAACCGGGACACCCAAAGGATTTTAAATACCATATATTTT
TRBJ2-5,-,TRBV27,-,CASRPVGGWETQYF,TGTGCCAGCAGGCCGGTGGGGGGTTGGGAGACCCAGTACTTC
TRBJ2-7,-,TRBV30,TRBD1,CAWSRDRGVYEQYF,TGTGCCTGGAGTCGGGACAGGGGGGTTTACGAGCAGTACTTC
TRBJ1-1,-,TRBV5-1,TRBD1,CASSPGQGRAFF,TGCGCCAGCAGCCCCGGACAGGGGAGGGCTTTCTTT
TRBJ2-2,-,TRBV6-4,TRBD1,CASSADRVGTGELFF,TGTGCCAGCAGTGCAGACAGGGTCGGGACCGGGGAGCTGTTTTTT
TRBJ1-2,-,TRBV6-5,-,CASTGQGLYGYTF,TGTGCCAGCACGGGGCAGGGGCTCTATGGCTACACCTTC
TRBJ2-6,-,TRBV27,-,CASSLEASGANVLTF,TGTGCCAGCAGTTTGGAGGCCTCTGGGGCCAACGTCCTGACTTTC
TRBJ2-1,-,TRBV12-5,-,CASGFPPSQFF,TGTGCTAGTGGTTTCCCGCCCAGTCAGTTCTTC
TRBJ2-5,-,TRBV28,-,CASSYGTRFQETQYF,TGTGCCAGCAGTTATGGGACACGATTTCAAGAGACCCAGTACTTC
TRBJ2-7,-,TRBV7-2,TRBD1,CASSLAGQGEEQYF,TGTGCCAGCAGCTTAGCGGGACAGGGGGAAGAGCAGTACTTC
TRBJ2-3,-,TRBV19,TRBD1,CASTRGLETDTQYF,TGTGCCAGTACCAGGGGGCTTGAAACAGATACGCAGTATTTT
TRBJ2-3,-,TRBV5-4,-,CASSRGITDTQYF,TGTGCCAGTTCGAGAGGAATCACAGATACGCAGTATTTT
TRBJ2-5,-,TRBV7-8,TRBD2,CASSLPGRGSVQETQYF,TGTGCCAGCAGCTTACCTGGGCGCGGGAGCGTCCAAGAGACCCAGTACTTC
TRBJ2-6,-,TRBV19,TRBD1,CASSTQGASGANVLTF,TGTGCCAGTAGTACCCAGGGGGCTAGTGGGGCCAACGTCCTGACTTTC
TRBJ2-4,-,TRBV15,-,CATSREGVSGDIQYF,TGTGCCACCAGCAGAGAAGGGGTATCTGGGGACATTCAGTACTTC
TRBJ2-1,-,TRBV27,TRBD2,CASSLSGAGWGYNEQFF,TGTGCCAGCAGTTTATCAGGAGCGGGATGGGGGTACAATGAGCAGTTCTTC
TRBJ2-2,once,TRBV5-4,-,CASRQGSGTGELFF,TGTGCCAGCCGCCAGGGAAGTGGCACCGGGGAGCTGTTTTTT
TRBJ1-2,-,TRBV5-1,-,CASSLDRSGYTF,TGCGCCAGCAGCTTGGATAGGAGTGGCTACACCTTC
TRBJ1-1,-,TRBV4-1,TRBD1,CASSPRDSEAFF,TGCGCCAGCAGCCCACGGGACAGTGAAGCTTTCTTT
TRBJ2-1,-,TRBV5-1,TRBD2,CASSSPGGRAVGEQFF,TGCGCCAGCAGCTCCCCGGGCGGGAGGGCCGTTGGTGAGCAGTTCTTC
TRBJ2-2,-,TRBV5-6,-,CASSLTGFLTNTGELFF,TGTGCCAGCAGCTTGACAGGTTTCCTTACGAACACCGGGGAGCTGTTTTTT
TRBJ2-7,-,TRBV27,TRBD2,CASSPASLAGGRMDEQYF,TGTGCCAGCAGCCCAGCCTCACTAGCGGGCGGGAGAATGGACGAGCAGTACTTC
TRBJ2-3,-,TRBV9,-,CASSVPVGRGGSTDTQYF,TGTGCCAGCAGCGTACCCGTAGGGCGAGGCGGGAGCACAGATACGCAGTATTTT
TRBJ2-7,-,TRBV5-4,-,CASSLVGAREQYF,TGTGCCAGCAGCTTGGTGGGGGCACGGGAGCAGTACTTC
TRBJ1-5,-,TRBV4-1,TRBD1,CASSQTGAPSQPQHF,TGCGCCAGCAGCCAAACAGGGGCCCCCAGTCAGCCCCAGCATTTT
TRBJ2-7,-,TRBV19,TRBD2,CASSAGLAGVEQYF,TGTGCCAGTAGTGCGGGACTAGCGGGAGTGGAGCAGTACTTC
TRBJ1-1,-,TRBV25-1,-,CASSEYAEGTTFF,TGTGCCAGCAGTGAATATGCAGAGGGGACAACTTTCTTT
TRBJ1-1,-,TRBV9,TRBD1,CASSVGDSLNTEAFF,TGTGCCAGCAGCGTAGGGGACAGCCTGAACACTGAAGCTTTCTTT
TRBJ1-1,-,TRBV7-2,-,CASILNTEAFF,TGTGCCAGCATCTTGAACACTGAAGCTTTCTTT
TRBJ2-6,-,TRBV4-1,TRBD2,CASSREAGTGANVLTF,TGCGCCAGCAGCCGAGAAGCGGGGACCGGGGCCAACGTCCTGACTTTC
TRBJ2-4,few,TRBV2,-,CASSPTGRGTKNIQYF,TGTGCCAGCAGCCCCACAGGACGCGGAACCAAAAACATTCAGTACTTC
TRBJ2-3,-,TRBV7-2,-,CASSLGLSTDTQYF,TGTGCCAGCAGCTTAGGACTTTCCACAGATACGCAGTATTTT
TRBJ2-7,-,TRBV6-5,TRBD1,CASSYRGQGTYEQYF,TGTGCCAGCAGTTACAGGGGACAGGGCACCTACGAGCAGTACTTC